This TCR beta chain was obtained from a study of T cell responses to AZD1222 COVID-19 vaccine. In regard to this clone: Its antigen is currently unknown.

The table came from immunoSEQ multiplex PCR; TCRdb's copy has only in-frame clones and leaves some out. The table includes about 160,000 clones, about nine tenths detected once. Study findings and constraints: The study found vaccine-associated CD4 TCRs spanning spike, dominant at 160-218 and 743-854.

CDR1 is LGHNA, CDR2 YNFKEQ, per germline. The CDR3 totals 14 residues. The V end lost 0 bases, the J end lost 8 bases, and 10 bases lay between the germline ends. This sample comprised peripheral blood, obtained on day 0 of AZD1222 vaccination. The genes are TRBV4-2 and TRBJ1-4, with no clear D. This clonotype originated in an adult in good health. The CDR3 DNA is TGTGCCAGCAGCCAAGATATACCAGCCGAAAAACTGTTTTTT. Translation gives CASSQDIPAEKLFF.